These 27 T cell receptor beta chains were sequenced from one sample in a study of blood T cell repertoires in COVID-19. The protocol was immunoSEQ multiplex PCR, while the TCRdb copy is restricted to in-frame clones and leaves out a portion. The table has 150,000 or so clones, roughly four fifths seen once. The sequenced sample consisted of peripheral blood. These receptors came from a woman aged 55-70 years with acute or convalescent COVID-19.

The chain is built from TRBV11-2 and TRBJ2-7, with D possibly matching TRBD2 (6 bases). Germline CDR1 is SGHAT and CDR2 is FQNNGV. The CDR3 is 13 amino acids. The V and J ends lost 4 bases and 3 bases respectively, with 10 bases between them. The DNA of the CDR3 is TGTGCCAGCAGCTCCCGGGGGATCTACGAGCAGTACGTC. It yields the protein CASSSRGIYEQYV.

This chain connects TRBV6-6 to TRBJ2-7, with a tentative D call TRBD2 (6 bases). V gave up 2 bases and J gave up 4 bases, with 12 bases separating them. Per germline, CDR1 MNHNY and CDR2 SVGAGI (reference sequence). CDR3 length equals 14 residues. The CDR3 DNA follows: TGTGCCAGCAGTTACAAGGGAGGAGCGTACGAGCAGTACTTC. Translating gives CASSYKGGAYEQYF.

The chain uses TRBV5-1 and TRBJ2-7, with TRBD2 matching over 11 bases. This CDR3 is built from 17 residues. Germline values: CDR1 SGHRS, CDR2 YFSETQ. With 2 bases clipped from V and 3 bases from J, the junction kept 10 bases outside the gene matches. As DNA, the CDR3 is TGCGCCAGCAGCTTCACTAGCGGGGGTCCGAGTTTCTACGAGCAGTACTTC. It codes for CASSFTSGGPSFYEQYF.

The CDR3 reads CASRDQGRDGYTF. DNA of the CDR3: TGTGCCAGTAGGGACCAGGGTCGGGATGGCTACACCTTC. This rearrangement joins TRBV19 to TRBJ1-2; D possibly corresponds to TRBD1 (5 bases). Germline V lookup: CDR1 LNHDA, CDR2 SQIVND (reference sequence). This CDR3 contains 13 residues. Trimming removed 6 bases from V and 6 bases from J, with 14 bases in between.

The chain links TRBV12-3 or TRBV12-4 to TRBJ1-5; no reliable D call. V gave up 6 bases and J gave up 2 bases, with 8 bases separating them. CDR3 length: 13 residues. CDR3 loop: CASSPGGNQPQHF. As DNA, the CDR3 is TGTGCCAGCAGCCCGGGAGGCAATCAGCCCCAGCATTTT.

The V and J genes are TRBV24-1 and TRBJ2-4; D remains ambiguous. Germline assignment: CDR1 KGHDR and CDR2 SFDVKD. This CDR3 is built from 15 residues. Trimming pared 4 bases from V and 0 bases from J, leaving 9 bases between. The CDR3 is CATSDSQVAKNIQYF. CDR3 bases: TGTGCCACCAGTGACAGCCAGGTAGCCAAAAACATTCAGTACTTC.

The rearrangement links TRBV11-2 to TRBJ2-3, with TRBD2 as a possible D gene (7 bases). In germline, CDR1 is SGHAT, CDR2 FQNNGV. The CDR3 contains 15 residues. V lost 5 bases to trimming and J lost 2 bases, with 14 bases between them. CDR3 residues: CASSPGAGDTDTQYF. In nucleotides, the CDR3 is TGTGCCAGCAGCCCAGGGGCGGGGGACACAGATACGCAGTATTTT.

The gene calls are TRBV10-3 and TRBJ1-5; D gene unclear. Germline-derived CDR1 and CDR2 are ENHRY and SYGVKD. V lost 4 bases, J lost 1 base, and 5 bases lay in between. The length of the CDR3 is 13 residues. CDR3 protein: CAISVVSNQPQHF. CDR3 coding DNA: TGTGCCATCAGTGTCGTAAGCAATCAGCCCCAGCATTTT.

The V call is TRBV4-1, the J call TRBJ1-2, with no clear D. CDR3 size: 14 residues. Germline V gene data show CDR1 as MGHRA and CDR2 as YSYEKL. Trimming removed 3 bases at V and 4 bases at J, with 12 bases between. The CDR3 spells CASSHLSFPYGYTF. The CDR3 nucleotides read TGCGCCAGCAGCCACCTATCCTTCCCCTATGGCTACACCTTC.

This clone was counted at least ten times. The chain links TRBV30 to TRBJ1-3, with 7 positions matching TRBD1. The CDR3 is 12 amino acids. Germline V gene data show CDR1 as GTSNPN and CDR2 as SVGIG (reference sequence). The CDR3 DNA reads TGTACAGGACAGGATACTGGAAACACCATATATTTT. The encoded protein is CTGQDTGNTIYF.

The V call is TRBV5-1, the J call TRBJ2-2; possible D gene TRBD1, 6 bases. Germline loops: CDR1 SGHRS, CDR2 YFSETQ. This CDR3 spans 16 amino acids. V was cut by 0 bases and J by 1 base, with 10 bases left in between. The CDR3 coding sequence is TGCGCCAGCAGCTTGGGGGCACAGGGGAACACCGGGGAGCTGTTTTTT. This gives the protein CASSLGAQGNTGELFF.

The gene calls are TRBV5-1 and TRBJ1-2; TRBD1 matches 10 bases. The CDR3 contains 14 residues. Germline V gives CDR1 SGHRS, CDR2 YFSETQ. Unmatched junction bases numbered 6, after V lost 4 bases and J lost 6 bases. CDR3 nucleotides: TGCGCCAGCAGCGCTGGACAGGGGGGCCATGGCTACACCTTC. It translates to CASSAGQGGHGYTF.

The rearrangement links TRBV4-1 to TRBJ2-2; 13 positions agree with TRBD2. Germline assignment: CDR1 MGHRA and CDR2 YSYEKL. This CDR3 spans 18 amino acids. V dropped 3 bases and J dropped 5; count of bases not matched to a gene: 9. The CDR3 bases are TGCGCCAGCAGCCAGTGGGTACTAGCGGGGGGGCGGACCGGGGAGCTGTTTTTT. This codes for CASSQWVLAGGRTGELFF.

Points on this clone: Different DNA sequences within this sample yield the same CDR3. The chain uses TRBV6-2 or TRBV6-3 and TRBJ1-5, with D possibly being TRBD1 (5 bases). Per the germline V gene, CDR1 is MNHEY and CDR2 is SVGEGT. This CDR3 is 12 amino acids long. V lost 3 bases, J lost 6 bases, and 6 bases lay in between. CDR3 sequence reads: CASSYQGQPQHF. The CDR3 nucleotides are TGTGCCAGCAGTTATCAGGGTCAGCCCCAGCATTTT.

V gene TRBV5-4 combines with J gene TRBJ1-2; 8 nucleotides align to TRBD1. Trimming removed 4 bases from V and 8 bases from J; junction bases left unmatched: 16. Germline V gene lookup returns CDR1 SGHNT and CDR2 YYREEE (reference sequence). The CDR3 consists of 16 residues. The CDR3 is CASSPSFGQGGKGYTF. The CDR3 nucleotides are TGTGCCAGCAGCCCGTCATTCGGACAGGGAGGGAAAGGCTACACCTTC.

The CDR3 loop reads CASSFGGRSQPQHF. The CDR3 coding sequence is TGTGCCAGCAGTTTCGGGGGGCGAAGTCAGCCCCAGCATTTT. The chain recombines TRBV6-2 or TRBV6-3 with TRBJ1-5; weak D call: TRBD1 (6 bases). This CDR3 is built from 14 residues. With 4 bases removed from V and 6 bases from J, the gap between germline ends came to 13 bases. Germline lookup yields CDR1 MNHEY and CDR2 SVGEGT.

This chain connects TRBV30 to TRBJ2-3, with D tentatively TRBD1 (5 bases). The germline CDR1 and CDR2 sequences are GTSNPN and SVGIG (reference sequence). The CDR3 has 15 amino acids. V lost 3 bases, J lost 1 base, and 14 bases lay in between. The CDR3 here is CAWSLPLGGTDTQYF. The CDR3 region has the DNA TGTGCCTGGAGCCTACCGCTAGGGGGCACAGATACGCAGTATTTT. The variable domain in full, with the rest retrieved from reference TRBV30 and TRBJ2-3, is SQTIHQWPATLVQPVGSPLSLECTVEGTSNPNLYWYRQAAGRGLQLLFYSVGIGQISSEVPQNLSASRPQDRQFILSSKKLLLSDSGFYLCAWSLPLGGTDTQYFGPGTRLTVL.

The chain uses TRBV6-5 and TRBJ2-1, with D possibly TRBD1 on 6 matching bases. The V gene's germline CDR1 is MNHEY and CDR2 SVGAGI. The CDR3 covers 15 residues. Trimming took off 0 bases at V and 7 bases at J, with 13 bases between the two ends. The CDR3 sequence: CASSYSNQGLNEQFF. CDR3 DNA: TGTGCCAGCAGTTACTCGAACCAGGGGTTAAATGAGCAGTTCTTC.

The chain has TRBV9 and TRBJ1-5, with 12 bases aligning to TRBD1. Germline CDR1 reads SGDLS; CDR2 reads YYNGEE. Trimming cost V 3 bases and J 6 bases; bases outside gene matches: 4. This CDR3 spans 15 amino acids. CDR3 loop: CASSEGQGASQPQHF. DNA for the CDR3: TGTGCCAGCAGCGAGGGACAGGGGGCTAGTCAGCCCCAGCATTTT.

V and J are TRBV11-1 and TRBJ1-2; D is unclear. The CDR3 is 13 residues long. Deletions cut 5 bases from V and 4 bases from J, with 11 bases between. The germline V gene has CDR1 SGHAT and CDR2 FQDESV (reference sequence). CDR3 loop: CASSPNRIYGYTF. CDR3 in DNA: TGTGCCAGCAGCCCCAACAGAATCTATGGCTACACCTTC.

The chain links TRBV2 to TRBJ1-6; D may be TRBD1 (5 bases). The germline V gene encodes CDR1 SNHLY and CDR2 FYNNEI. The CDR3 sequence is 15 residues long. The V and J ends lost 6 bases and 4 bases respectively, with 13 bases between them. CDR3 sequence (DNA): TGTGCCAGCAGGTCAAGGGGCGGATATAATTCACCCCTCCACTTT. The encoded protein is CASRSRGGYNSPLHF.

CDR3 region: CASSLRGSTDTQYF. The DNA of the CDR3 is TGTGCCAGCAGTTTACGCGGCAGCACAGATACGCAGTATTTT. This chain links TRBV27 with TRBJ2-3; D is undetermined. Germline assignment: CDR1 MNHEY and CDR2 SMNVEV (reference sequence). Trimming took off 2 bases at V and 0 bases at J, with 6 bases between the two ends. This CDR3 is built from 14 residues.

The CDR3 here is CASSLAQGGNTIYF. The CDR3 bases are TGTGCCAGCAGCTTAGCACAGGGTGGGAACACCATATATTTT. The chain joins TRBV7-8 to TRBJ1-3; a weak D match, TRBD1 (6 bases). V lost 0 bases to trimming and J lost 7 bases, with 10 bases between them. The V gene's germline CDR1 is SGHVS and CDR2 FQNEAQ. This CDR3 is built from 14 residues.

The V call is TRBV18, the J call TRBJ1-3; no definite D call. V was cut by 6 bases and J by 0 bases, with 9 bases left in between. The CDR3 length is 14 residues. Germline CDR1 is KGHSH and CDR2 is LQKENI. The CDR3 DNA reads as TGTGCCAGCTCTGACAATAACTCTGGAAACACCATATATTTT. Encoded protein: CASSDNNSGNTIYF.

The chain carries TRBV28 and TRBJ1-2; unclear D gene. Per germline, CDR1 MDHEN and CDR2 SYDVKM. Trimming took 4 bases from V and 6 from J, leaving 9 bases between them. The CDR3 sequence is 12 residues long. CDR3 coding DNA: TGTGCCAGCAGTTCGCTCGGTGATGGCTACACCTTC. Its translation: CASSSLGDGYTF.

The rearrangement uses TRBV5-4 and TRBJ2-2; 12 bases match TRBD1. The V and J ends lost 3 bases and 6 bases, in that order; junction bases with no gene match: 6. There are 16 residues in the CDR3. Germline CDR1 reads SGHNT; CDR2 reads YYREEE (reference sequence). CDR3 DNA sequence: TGTGCCAGCAGCTGGGGACAGGGGGCGGATGCCGGGGAGCTGTTTTTT. Encoded protein: CASSWGQGADAGELFF.

The chain is built from TRBV6-5 and TRBJ2-7; TRBD2 matches 7 bases. J was trimmed by 7 bases and V by 6 bases; bases with no gene match: 9. The germline V gene encodes CDR1 MNHEY and CDR2 SVGAGI. The CDR3 spans 13 residues. CDR3 loop: CASRGVGGAEQYF. The CDR3 DNA is TGTGCCAGCAGAGGGGTGGGAGGGGCGGAGCAGTACTTC.